The next 20 T cell receptor beta chains were all read from a single sample in a study of blood T cell repertoires in COVID-19. The assay was immunoSEQ multiplex PCR, and TCRdb's table has in-frame clones only and misses some. The sample records approximately 200,000 clones, 80% to 90% being singletons. Sequencing input: PBMCs or T cells enriched from blood (not recorded which). The receptors were gathered from a woman between 25 and 40 years old who had been exposed to COVID-19.

The chain couples TRBV19 to TRBJ1-4, with D possibly TRBD1 on 6 matching bases. The CDR3 sequence is 13 residues long. Germline CDR1 and CDR2: LNHDA and SQIVND (reference sequence). The V end was cut by 2 bases, the J end by 8 bases, with 9 bases between. CDR3 sequence: CASSIQGREKLFF. CDR3 DNA: TGTGCCAGTAGTATACAGGGGCGCGAAAAACTGTTTTTT.

The chain recombines TRBV25-1 with TRBJ1-1, with D possibly being TRBD1 (6 bases). Germline CDR1 and CDR2: MGHDK and SYGVNS. Between the trimmed V and J ends, which lost 8 bases and 1 base, there was a span of 8 bases. The CDR3 is 12 amino acids. The CDR3, as DNA: TGTGCCAGCCAGACAGGGAACACTGAAGCTTTCTTT. Amino acids: CASQTGNTEAFF.

The V call is TRBV2, the J call TRBJ1-5; the match to TRBD1 covers 7 bases. This CDR3 contains 14 residues. Trimming took 4 bases from V and 6 from J; bases not matched to a gene: 6. Germline loops: CDR1 SNHLY, CDR2 FYNNEI. CDR3 protein: CASSARQGSQPQHF. The CDR3 bases are TGTGCCAGCAGTGCCAGACAGGGCAGTCAGCCCCAGCATTTT. Complete variable domain (other parts from reference TRBV2 and TRBJ1-5): EPEVTQTPSHQVTQMGQEVILRCVPISNHLYFYWYRQILGQKVEFLVSFYNNEISEKSEIFDDQFSVERPDGSNFTLKIRSTKLEDSAMYFCASSARQGSQPQHFGDGTRLSIL.

The rearrangement links TRBV5-4 to TRBJ1-1; D perhaps matches TRBD1 (5 bases). Deletions cut 4 bases from V and 2 bases from J, with 9 bases between. This CDR3 is 13 amino acids long. Germline-derived CDR1 and CDR2 are SGHNT and YYREEE (reference sequence). This chain's CDR3 is CASSPQGNTEAFF. As DNA, the CDR3 is TGTGCCAGCAGCCCCCAGGGAAACACTGAAGCTTTCTTT.

This chain joins TRBV27 and TRBJ2-6; no firm D call. This CDR3 contains 15 residues. Trimming pared 2 bases from V and 4 bases from J, leaving 9 bases between. Germline V CDR1 and CDR2: MNHEY, SMNVEV (reference sequence). The CDR3: CASSLLPPGANVLTF. CDR3 nucleotides: TGTGCCAGCAGTTTACTCCCTCCGGGGGCCAACGTCCTGACTTTC.

The chain is built from TRBV7-2 and TRBJ2-2, with TRBD2 identical over 8 bases. The trim removed 1 base at V and 3 bases at J, leaving 1 base unmatched. The CDR3 has 15 amino acids. Germline CDR1 is SGHTA and CDR2 is FQGNSA. The CDR3 DNA sequence: TGTGCCAGCAGCTTAGTACTAGCGGACACCGGGGAGCTGTTTTTT. Protein: CASSLVLADTGELFF.

This clone was observed a few times. The V gene is TRBV5-1, the J gene TRBJ2-7; TRBD1 matches at 7 bases. The junction had 15 bases not matched to a gene; V was cut back by 7 bases and J by 2 bases. The CDR3 is 16 amino acids. Germline-derived CDR1 and CDR2 are SGHRS and YFSETQ. CDR3 sequence: CASFTGVGARAYEQYF. CDR3 in DNA: TGCGCCAGCTTCACAGGGGTCGGCGCTAGGGCCTACGAGCAGTACTTC.

The chain uses TRBV11-2 and TRBJ2-3; TRBD2 might be the D (6 bases). This CDR3 spans 12 amino acids. Germline loops: CDR1 SGHAT, CDR2 FQNNGV. V was trimmed by 6 bases and J by 5 bases, leaving 9 bases between them. CDR3 DNA sequence: TGTGCCAGCAGACCCGGGGGAGATACGCAGTATTTT. Protein sequence: CASRPGGDTQYF.

The V gene is TRBV7-8, the J gene TRBJ2-1; possible D gene TRBD2, 6 bases. Germline-derived CDR1 and CDR2 are SGHVS and FQNEAQ. The V gene lost 8 bases and the J gene lost 6 bases, with 11 bases spanning the gap. The CDR3 covers 12 residues. CDR3 loop: CASALATNEQFF. DNA for the CDR3: TGTGCCAGCGCGCTAGCGACCAATGAGCAGTTCTTC.

The V gene is TRBV2, the J gene TRBJ1-2; D is unclear. The CDR3 contains 14 residues. V dropped 4 bases and J dropped 5 bases, with 14 bases sitting between them. Per germline, CDR1 SNHLY and CDR2 FYNNEI. The CDR3 region is CASSVKTESYGYTF. The CDR3 nucleotides are TGTGCCAGCAGTGTTAAAACAGAATCATATGGCTACACCTTC.

The V gene is TRBV28, the J gene TRBJ1-2; 10 bases are shared with TRBD1. Germline-derived CDR1 and CDR2 are MDHEN and SYDVKM. The CDR3 loop spans 13 amino acids. Unmatched junction bases numbered 5, after V lost 6 bases and J lost 7 bases. CDR3 DNA sequence: TGTGCCAGCAGGACAGGGGGCGACCGTGGCTACACCTTC. Protein: CASRTGGDRGYTF.

The chain carries TRBV7-8 and TRBJ2-7; D is uncertain. The CDR3 length is 12 residues. CDR1 and CDR2 from the germline V gene are SGHVS and FQNEAQ. Trimming removed 5 bases from V and 6 bases from J, with 11 bases in between. The CDR3 coding sequence is TGTGCCAGCAGCCCCCGCAGGCGCGAGCAGTACTTC. Encoded protein: CASSPRRREQYF.

This rearrangement joins TRBV9 to TRBJ2-3; 7 bases map to TRBD2. Germline CDR1 SGDLS, CDR2 YYNGEE. The V gene end was trimmed by 1 base and the J gene end by 2 bases; junction bases not matched to a gene: 7. The CDR3 covers 16 residues. This CDR3 is CASSVSGTGSTDTQYF. The CDR3 coding sequence is TGTGCCAGCAGCGTAAGCGGGACCGGCTCCACAGATACGCAGTATTTT.

The V and J genes are TRBV2 and TRBJ1-1; 9 bases map to TRBD1. Germline-derived CDR1 and CDR2 are SNHLY and FYNNEI. The junction had 2 bases not matched to a gene; V was cut back by 8 bases and J by 1 base. The CDR3 consists of 13 residues. The CDR3 coding sequence is TGTGCCAGCGGGGACAGGGAGAACACTGAAGCTTTCTTT. Amino acid sequence: CASGDRENTEAFF.

This sequence joins TRBV29-1 and TRBJ2-5; 7 bases match TRBD1. CDR1 SQVTM and CDR2 ANQGSEA come from the germline V gene. V lost 2 bases and J lost 1; bases outside the gene matches: 10. The CDR3 extends over 16 amino acids. The CDR3 sequence is CSVENPQGRIQETQYF. The DNA for the CDR3 is TGCAGCGTTGAAAACCCACAGGGGAGAATCCAAGAGACCCAGTACTTC.

The chain is built from TRBV3-1 (or the pseudogene TRBV3-2) and TRBJ2-3, with 15 bases fitting TRBD2. In germline, CDR1 is LGHDT, CDR2 YNNKEL (reference sequence). The CDR3 runs to 15 residues. V was pared by 5 bases and J by 8 bases, with 5 bases of the junction left unmatched. CDR3 coding DNA: TGTGCCAGCAGCTTATGGACTAGCGGGAGGGGTACGCAGTATTTT. Protein sequence: CASSLWTSGRGTQYF.

About this clone itself: Other DNA sequences in this specimen translate into the identical CDR3. The chain is built from TRBV12-3 or TRBV12-4 and TRBJ2-5; possibly TRBD2 for D (5 bases). Deletions cut 3 bases from V and 2 bases from J, with 7 bases between. The CDR3 contains 13 residues. For the CDR3, the DNA is TGTGCCAGCAGTTTCAGCGGACAAGAGACCCAGTACTTC. As protein: CASSFSGQETQYF.

The chain uses TRBV3-1 (or the pseudogene TRBV3-2) and TRBJ2-1, with D perhaps matching TRBD1 (6 bases). The CDR3 length is 13 residues. Per germline, CDR1 LGHDT and CDR2 YNNKEL (reference sequence). Trimming pared 8 bases from V and 9 bases from J, leaving 17 bases between. The CDR3 here is CASQAGVRGEQFF. The CDR3, as DNA: TGTGCCAGCCAGGCCGGAGTCAGGGGTGAGCAGTTCTTC.

The chain links TRBV2 to TRBJ1-5; 9 bases fit TRBD1. The V gene end was trimmed by 6 bases and the J gene end by 3 bases; junction bases not matched to a gene: 6. The germline CDR1 and CDR2 sequences are SNHLY and FYNNEI. The CDR3 has 15 residues. This CDR3 is CASSVRDRDNQPQHF. The CDR3 bases are TGTGCCAGCAGCGTCCGGGACAGGGACAATCAGCCCCAGCATTTT. The full variable domain, rest sourced from reference TRBV2 and TRBJ1-5, is EPEVTQTPSHQVTQMGQEVILRCVPISNHLYFYWYRQILGQKVEFLVSFYNNEISEKSEIFDDQFSVERPDGSNFTLKIRSTKLEDSAMYFCASSVRDRDNQPQHFGDGTRLSIL.

This clone was seen a single time. The chain recombines TRBV12-1 with TRBJ2-2; TRBD1 is the table's D call and was not checked against the DNA. TRBV12-1 is a pseudogene. CDR3 size: 17 residues. Here the CDR3 DNA reads TGTGCCAGCAGCGAAATCGGACAGGGGACAAACACCGGGGAGCTGTTTTTT. Amino acids: CASSEIGQGTNTGELFF.